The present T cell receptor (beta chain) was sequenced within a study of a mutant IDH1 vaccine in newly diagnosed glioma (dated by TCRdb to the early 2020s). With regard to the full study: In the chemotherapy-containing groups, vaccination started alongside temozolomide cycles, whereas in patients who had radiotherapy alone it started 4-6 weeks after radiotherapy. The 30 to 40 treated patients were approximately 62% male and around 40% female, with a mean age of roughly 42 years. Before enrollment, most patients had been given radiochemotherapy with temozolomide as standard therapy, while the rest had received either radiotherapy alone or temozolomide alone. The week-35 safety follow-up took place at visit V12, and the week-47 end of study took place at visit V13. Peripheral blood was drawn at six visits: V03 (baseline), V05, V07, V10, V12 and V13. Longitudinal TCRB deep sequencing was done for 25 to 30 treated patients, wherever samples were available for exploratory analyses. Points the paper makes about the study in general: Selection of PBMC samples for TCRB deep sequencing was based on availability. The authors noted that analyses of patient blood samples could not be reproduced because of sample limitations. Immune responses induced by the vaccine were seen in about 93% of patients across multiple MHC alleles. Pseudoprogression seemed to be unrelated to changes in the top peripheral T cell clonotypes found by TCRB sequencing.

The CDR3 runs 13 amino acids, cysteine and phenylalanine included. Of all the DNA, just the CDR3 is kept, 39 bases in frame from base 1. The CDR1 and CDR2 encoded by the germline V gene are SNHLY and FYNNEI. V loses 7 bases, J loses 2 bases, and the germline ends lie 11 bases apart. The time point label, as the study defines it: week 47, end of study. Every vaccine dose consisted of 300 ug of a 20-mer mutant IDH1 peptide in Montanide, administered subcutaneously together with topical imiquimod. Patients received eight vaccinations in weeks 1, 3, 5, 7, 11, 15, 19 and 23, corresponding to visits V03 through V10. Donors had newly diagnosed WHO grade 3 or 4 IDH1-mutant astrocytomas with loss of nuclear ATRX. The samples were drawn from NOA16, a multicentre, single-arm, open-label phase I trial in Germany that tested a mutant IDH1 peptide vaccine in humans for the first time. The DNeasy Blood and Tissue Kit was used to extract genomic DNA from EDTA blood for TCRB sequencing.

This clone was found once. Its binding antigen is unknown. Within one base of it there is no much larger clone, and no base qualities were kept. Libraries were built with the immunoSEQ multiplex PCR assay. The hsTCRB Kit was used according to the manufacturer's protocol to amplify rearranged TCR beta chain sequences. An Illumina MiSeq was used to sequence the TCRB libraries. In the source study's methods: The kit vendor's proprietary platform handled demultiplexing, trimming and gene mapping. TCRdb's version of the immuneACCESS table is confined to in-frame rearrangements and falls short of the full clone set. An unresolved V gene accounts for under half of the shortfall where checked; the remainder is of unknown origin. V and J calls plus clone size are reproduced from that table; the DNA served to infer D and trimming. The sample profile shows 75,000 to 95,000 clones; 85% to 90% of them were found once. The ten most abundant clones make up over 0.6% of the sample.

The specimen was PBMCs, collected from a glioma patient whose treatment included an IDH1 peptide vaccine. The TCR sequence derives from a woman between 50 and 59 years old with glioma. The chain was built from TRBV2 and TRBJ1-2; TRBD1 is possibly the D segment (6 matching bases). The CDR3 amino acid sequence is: CASMRTVNYGYTF. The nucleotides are TGTGCCAGCATGAGGACAGTGAACTATGGCTACACCTTC.